Presented here are 25 T cell receptor beta chains from one specimen sequenced in a study of OX40 agonist ivuxolimab in advanced cancers. Some clones are missing from TCRdb's copy, which holds only in-frame ones; the method was immunoSEQ multiplex PCR. The table has 65,000 to 90,000 clones, roughly nine tenths seen once. The source material was CD4+ or CD8+ T cells sorted from blood, sampled in a trial of the OX40 agonist ivuxolimab. The receptors stem from an adult with an advanced solid tumor such as melanoma, head and neck, liver or kidney cancer.

V is TRBV7-8 and J is TRBJ2-2; D uncertain. The CDR3 has 16 amino acids. Looked up from germline, CDR1 is SGHVS and CDR2 is FQNEAQ. Trimming removed 1 base at V and 7 bases at J, with 16 bases between. The CDR3 region is CASSLETGPLVGELFF. The CDR3, as DNA: TGTGCCAGCAGCTTAGAGACGGGCCCCTTGGTCGGGGAGCTGTTTTTT.

This clone was recorded once. The V call is TRBV28, the J call TRBJ2-1, with no clear D. There are 13 residues in the CDR3. Germline loops: CDR1 MDHEN, CDR2 SYDVKM. V lost 3 bases and J lost 8, with 11 bases in between. As DNA, the CDR3 is TGTGCCAGCAGTTTCTCACCGAGGTATGAGCAGTTCTTC. It yields the protein CASSFSPRYEQFF.

The rearrangement links TRBV18 to TRBJ1-4; 7 positions match TRBD1. Unmatched junction bases numbered 2, after V lost 2 bases and J lost 5 bases. CDR1 and CDR2 from the germline V gene are KGHSH and LQKENI. CDR3 length: 14 residues. The CDR3 is CASSPFRGNEKLFF. The CDR3 DNA reads as TGTGCCAGCTCACCATTCAGGGGGAATGAAAAACTGTTTTTT. The variable domain in full, completed from reference TRBV18 and TRBJ1-4, reads NAGVMQNPRHLVRRRGQEARLRCSPMKGHSHVYWYRQLPEEGLKFMVYLQKENIIDESGMPKERFSAEFPKEGPSILRIQQVVRGDSAAYFCASSPFRGNEKLFFGSGTQLSVL.

The chain employs TRBV11-1 and TRBJ2-7; D call uncertain. The V end lost 4 bases, the J end lost 3 bases, and 10 bases lay between the germline ends. The CDR3 is 13 amino acids. Germline V gene data show CDR1 as SGHAT and CDR2 as FQDESV (reference sequence). The CDR3 region is CASSSPPSYEQYF. The CDR3 DNA follows: TGTGCCAGCAGCTCCCCCCCGAGCTACGAGCAGTACTTC. The variable domain in full, completed from reference TRBV11-1 and TRBJ2-7, reads EAEVAQSPRYKITEKSQAVAFWCDPISGHATLYWYRQILGQGPELLVQFQDESVVDDSQLPKDRFSAERLKGVDSTLKIQPAELGDSAMYLCASSSPPSYEQYFGPGTRLTVT.

J is TRBJ2-3 and V is TRBV4-3, with 11 bases that match TRBD2. V lost 1 base and J lost 5; bases outside the gene matches: 5. CDR3 length: 16 residues. Germline V gene lookup returns CDR1 LGHNA and CDR2 YSLEER. CDR3 in DNA: TGCGCCAGCAGCCAAGGGCCCGGACTAGCGGGAGATACGCAGTATTTT. This translates into CASSQGPGLAGDTQYF.

This rearrangement joins TRBV10-1 to TRBJ2-7, with 9 bases identical to TRBD1. Germline assignment: CDR1 WNHNN and CDR2 SYGVQD (reference sequence). V trimming: 3 bases; J trimming: 6 bases; junction bases outside the gene matches: 3. The CDR3 loop spans 13 amino acids. The CDR3 DNA follows: TGCGCCAGCAGTGATGGGACAGGGCCCGAGCAGTACTTC. As protein: CASSDGTGPEQYF.

The chain carries TRBV4-1 and TRBJ1-4; tentative D call: TRBD1 (5 bases). The CDR3 runs 15 residues. V lost 1 base, J lost 8 bases, and 14 bases lay in between. Germline V lookup: CDR1 MGHRA, CDR2 YSYEKL. CDR3 in amino acids: CASSQGPGVGEKLFF. DNA for the CDR3: TGCGCCAGCAGCCAAGGGCCGGGGGTTGGAGAAAAACTGTTTTTT.

The rearrangement links TRBV28 to TRBJ2-5; a weak D match, TRBD1 (6 bases). The CDR3 covers 15 residues. Germline CDR1 and CDR2: MDHEN and SYDVKM. V lost 2 bases, J lost 2 bases, and 12 bases lay in between. CDR3 nucleotide sequence: TGTGCCAGCAGTTTAGGGGGCCGACTTCAAGAGACCCAGTACTTC. Amino acid sequence: CASSLGGRLQETQYF.

The J gene is TRBJ2-1, the V gene TRBV9, with 9 positions matching TRBD1. The CDR3 length is 15 residues. Germline CDR1 and CDR2: SGDLS and YYNGEE. V lost 2 bases and J lost 8; bases outside the gene matches: 8. The CDR3: CASSVSGTGIDEQFF. Written as DNA, the CDR3 is TGTGCCAGCAGCGTTTCCGGGACAGGGATCGATGAGCAGTTCTTC.

V and J are TRBV5-6 and TRBJ2-3; 11 nucleotides align to TRBD1. The CDR3 has 16 amino acids. In germline, CDR1 is SGHDT, CDR2 YYEEEE. J gave up 1 base and V 4 bases, and 5 bases lay outside the gene matches. The CDR3 sequence is CASSKRTGGGTDTQYF. The CDR3 nucleotides are TGTGCCAGCAGCAAGAGGACAGGGGGCGGCACAGATACGCAGTATTTT.

The chain recombines TRBV6-5 with TRBJ2-1; D ambiguous. The CDR3 has 14 amino acids. Trimming left V 2 bases short and J 7 bases short, with 12 bases between. CDR1 is MNHEY, CDR2 SVGAGI, per germline. CDR3 coding DNA: TGTGCCAGCAGTTACCTCCAGGCCAAGAATGAGCAGTTCTTC. This gives the protein CASSYLQAKNEQFF.

This chain connects TRBV7-2 to TRBJ2-1; 15 bases match TRBD2. The CDR3 runs to 16 residues. V was clipped by 1 base and J by 7 bases; unmatched bases: 2. Per the germline V gene, CDR1 is SGHTA and CDR2 is FQGNSA. CDR3 sequence (DNA): TGTGCCAGCAGCTTAGACGGACTAGCGGGGGGGAATGAGCAGTTCTTC. Its protein is CASSLDGLAGGNEQFF.

This chain links TRBV7-8 with TRBJ2-1; 7 positions agree with TRBD2. CDR1 and CDR2 from the germline V gene are SGHVS and FQNEAQ. J was trimmed by 2 bases and V by 6 bases; bases with no gene match: 10. CDR3 size: 16 residues. This chain's CDR3 is CASSPPTGGTYNEQFF. CDR3 coding DNA: TGTGCCAGCAGTCCTCCCACGGGAGGAACCTACAATGAGCAGTTCTTC.

This clone was recorded once. The J gene is TRBJ2-1, the V gene TRBV18; 13 bases line up with TRBD2. This CDR3 comprises 15 residues. V was clipped by 6 bases and J by 8 bases; unmatched bases: 7. Per the germline V gene, CDR1 is KGHSH and CDR2 is LQKENI. CDR3 protein: CASSQLAGGRHEQFF. The CDR3 DNA reads as TGTGCCAGCTCCCAACTAGCGGGAGGGCGTCATGAGCAGTTCTTC.

The chain combines TRBV9 with TRBJ2-2, with no clear D. This CDR3 region has 14 residues. Trimming pared 0 bases from V and 0 bases from J, leaving 3 bases between. Germline values: CDR1 SGDLS, CDR2 YYNGEE. The CDR3 reads CASSVASNTGELFF. As DNA, the CDR3 is TGTGCCAGCAGCGTAGCTTCGAACACCGGGGAGCTGTTTTTT.

V and J are TRBV13 and TRBJ2-5, with 9 bases matching TRBD1. The CDR3 is 15 residues long. From germline, CDR1 is PRHDT and CDR2 FYEKMQ (reference sequence). Trimming at V came to 5 bases and at J to 5 bases, leaving 9 bases not matched to a gene. CDR3 sequence reads: CASSAGDRAGETQYF. Written as DNA, the CDR3 is TGTGCCAGCAGCGCCGGGGACAGGGCGGGGGAGACCCAGTACTTC. Supplemented by reference TRBV13 and TRBJ2-5, the full variable domain reads AAGVIQSPRHLIKEKRETATLKCYPIPRHDTVYWYQQGPGQDPQFLISFYEKMQSDKGSIPDRFSAQQFSDYHSELNMSSLELGDSALYFCASSAGDRAGETQYFGPGTRLLVL.

Details on this clone: Its ends do not fully match the called genes, so a read error is possible. The rearrangement uses TRBV7-2 and TRBJ2-1; D possibly corresponds to TRBD1 (6 bases). The length of the CDR3 is 13 residues. Germline-derived CDR1 and CDR2 are SGHTA and FQGNSA. The CDR3 region is CASSLDRYNEQFF. The CDR3 DNA reads TGTGCCAGCAGTTTAGACAGGTACAATGAGCAGTTCTTC.

The rearrangement uses TRBV28 and TRBJ2-5; 8 bases are a match to TRBD2. V lost 5 bases and J lost 7; bases outside the gene matches: 12. Germline V gene sequence: CDR1 MDHEN, CDR2 SYDVKM. The CDR3 totals 15 residues. The CDR3 reads CASSPPGGGTWTQYF. The CDR3 DNA follows: TGTGCCAGCAGTCCCCCCGGCGGGGGGACTTGGACCCAGTACTTC.

This chain connects TRBV7-8 to TRBJ1-5, with D tentatively TRBD1 (5 bases). Germline V CDR1 and CDR2: SGHVS, FQNEAQ. The CDR3 contains 16 residues. The germline V and J ends were trimmed by 5 bases and 3 bases, with 17 bases remaining between them. The CDR3 region has the DNA TGTGCCAGCAGCGGCCGGGACGGATCATTCAATCAGCCCCAGCATTTT. This codes for CASSGRDGSFNQPQHF. The variable domain in full, completed from reference TRBV7-8 and TRBJ1-5, reads GAGVSQSPRYKVAKRGQDVALRCDPISGHVSLFWYQQALGQGPEFLTYFQNEAQLDKSGLPSDRFFAERPEGSVSTLKIQRTQQEDSAVYLCASSGRDGSFNQPQHFGDGTRLSIL.

The rearrangement uses TRBV27 and TRBJ2-7, with TRBD1 matching over 7 bases. The CDR3 contains 18 residues. The V segment lost 2 bases and the J segment 2 bases; nucleotides outside the gene matches: 15. CDR1 and CDR2 from the germline V gene are MNHEY and SMNVEV (reference sequence). The CDR3 is CASSLGLDRDRNAYEQYF. CDR3 DNA sequence: TGTGCCAGCAGTTTAGGGTTAGACAGGGACCGAAATGCCTACGAGCAGTACTTC.

The V call is TRBV6-4, the J call TRBJ2-3; 8 bases are shared with TRBD2. V lost 4 bases, J lost 0 bases, and 6 bases stayed unmatched. This CDR3 spans 16 amino acids. CDR1 and CDR2 (germline): MRHNA, SNTAGT. CDR3 protein: CASSADVAGSTDTQYF. The CDR3 bases are TGTGCCAGCAGTGCCGACGTAGCGGGGAGCACAGATACGCAGTATTTT.

V gene TRBV19 combines with J gene TRBJ2-3; D gene unclear. This CDR3 spans 13 amino acids. Trimming removed 7 bases from V and 5 bases from J, with 13 bases in between. Germline CDR1 is LNHDA and CDR2 is SQIVND (reference sequence). Written as DNA, the CDR3 is TGTGCCAGTACGGCCAGCAAGATAGATACGCAGTATTTT. Translation: CASTASKIDTQYF.

This sequence joins TRBV11-2 and TRBJ1-1; D possibly corresponds to TRBD1 (6 bases). The CDR3 has 14 residues. CDR1 is SGHAT, CDR2 FQNNGV, per germline. V was shortened by 2 bases and J by 6 bases, with 13 bases between the two germline ends. The DNA of the CDR3 is TGTGCCAGCAGCTTAACAGGGTTAAGTTCTGAAGCTTTCTTT. Amino acids: CASSLTGLSSEAFF.

V is TRBV18 and J is TRBJ1-2; D gene uncertain. Trimming took off 3 bases at V and 4 bases at J, with 12 bases between the two ends. Germline loops: CDR1 KGHSH, CDR2 LQKENI. The CDR3 loop spans 14 amino acids. CDR3 region: CASSPSGSGYGYTF. CDR3 DNA sequence: TGTGCCAGCTCACCTTCGGGGTCTGGCTATGGCTACACCTTC.

This rearrangement joins TRBV14 to TRBJ2-2; D not resolved. Trimming removed 0 bases from V and 3 bases from J, with 5 bases in between. There are 14 residues in the CDR3. Per germline, CDR1 SGHDN and CDR2 FVKESK. This CDR3 reads CASSQDPHTGELFF. In DNA form, the CDR3 reads TGTGCCAGCAGCCAAGATCCTCACACCGGGGAGCTGTTTTTT. Full variable domain (outside the CDR3, taken from reference TRBV14 and TRBJ2-2): EAGVTQFPSHSVIEKGQTVTLRCDPISGHDNLYWYRRVMGKEIKFLLHFVKESKQDESGMPNNRFLAERTGGTYSTLKVQPAELEDSGVYFCASSQDPHTGELFFGEGSRLTVL.